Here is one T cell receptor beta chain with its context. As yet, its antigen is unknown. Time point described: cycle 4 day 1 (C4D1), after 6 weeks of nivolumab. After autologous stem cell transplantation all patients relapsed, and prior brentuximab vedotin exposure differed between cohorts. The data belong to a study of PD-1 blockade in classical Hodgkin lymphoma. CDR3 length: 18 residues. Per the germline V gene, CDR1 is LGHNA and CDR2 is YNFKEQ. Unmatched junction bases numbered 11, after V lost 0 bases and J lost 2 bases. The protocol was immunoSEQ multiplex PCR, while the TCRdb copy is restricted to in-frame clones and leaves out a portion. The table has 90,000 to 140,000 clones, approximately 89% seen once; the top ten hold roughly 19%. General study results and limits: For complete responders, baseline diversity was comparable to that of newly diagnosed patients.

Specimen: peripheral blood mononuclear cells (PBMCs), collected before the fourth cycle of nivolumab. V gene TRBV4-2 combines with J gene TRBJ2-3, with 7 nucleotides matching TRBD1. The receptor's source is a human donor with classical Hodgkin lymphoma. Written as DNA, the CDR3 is TGTGCCAGCAGCCAAGATAGGCGAGGAAAGGGGGCCACAGATACGCAGTATTTT. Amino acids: CASSQDRRGKGATDTQYF.